This record concerns one T cell receptor beta chain sequence. This specimen comes from a study of cytomegalovirus exposure and HLA in healthy donors. PCR used 60 Vbeta primers and 13 Jbeta primers. Authors' data handling: The authors later counted roughly 87 million unique TCR beta chains, some 10 million of them shared. The data were produced by immunoSEQ multiplex PCR, yet TCRdb's version contains in-frame clones alone and is incomplete. V and J calls plus clone size are reproduced from that table; the DNA served to infer D and trimming. The sample holds tens of thousands of clones; roughly 65% are singletons and the top ten take 12% to 15%. Germline CDR1 reads LNHDA; CDR2 reads SQIVND (reference sequence). The ends lost 7 bases at V and 5 bases at J; junction bases unmatched: 7. This CDR3 is 13 amino acids long.

This sequence was found in a male donor in good health and CMV-seropositive. The sample was PBMCs. V usage is TRBV19 and J usage is TRBJ2-5; TRBD1 matches 7 bases. CDR3 coding DNA: TGTGCCAGTAAGCAAGGGGGCGCTGAGACCCAGTACTTC. This sequence encodes CASKQGGAETQYF. The whole variable domain, filled in from reference TRBV19 and TRBJ2-5, reads DGGITQSPKYLFRKEGQNVTLSCEQNLNHDAMYWYRQDPGQGLRLIYYSQIVNDFQKGDIAEGYSVSREKKESFPLTVTSAQKNPTAFYLCASKQGGAETQYFGPGTRLLVL.